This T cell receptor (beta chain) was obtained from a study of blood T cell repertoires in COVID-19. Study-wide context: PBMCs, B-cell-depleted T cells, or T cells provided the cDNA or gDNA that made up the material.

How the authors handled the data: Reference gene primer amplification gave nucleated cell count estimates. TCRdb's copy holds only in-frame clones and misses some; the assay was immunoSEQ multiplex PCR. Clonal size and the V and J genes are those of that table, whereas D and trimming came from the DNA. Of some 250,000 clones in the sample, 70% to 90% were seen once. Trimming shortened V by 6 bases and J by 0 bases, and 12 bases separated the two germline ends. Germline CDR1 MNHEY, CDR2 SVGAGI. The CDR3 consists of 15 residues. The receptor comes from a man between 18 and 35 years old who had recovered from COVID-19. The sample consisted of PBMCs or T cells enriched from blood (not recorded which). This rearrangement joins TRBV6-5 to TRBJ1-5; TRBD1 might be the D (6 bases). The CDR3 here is CASSRTAYSNQPQHF. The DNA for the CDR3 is TGTGCCAGCAGCCGGACAGCTTATAGCAATCAGCCCCAGCATTTT.